The subject of this entry is one T cell receptor (beta chain). Its specificity is unknown. This sample stems from a study of cytomegalovirus exposure and HLA in healthy donors. In the study overall: Researchers found that roughly 81% of 350 to 500 genotyped donors fell within the Caucasian-associated ancestry cluster. Regarding the study as a whole: TCR beta V segments were, for the most part, productive about 87% or about 30% of the time in an earlier analysis. When analyzed later, a missense DCLRE1C variant was found to be linked to TCR beta V- and J-gene trimming.

V shed 0 bases and J shed 6 bases, with 8 bases lying between them. CDR1 and CDR2 (germline): SGDLS, YYNGEE. The CDR3 contains 13 residues. The PCR was carried out with 60 Vbeta primers and 13 Jbeta primers. The repertoire was sequenced with immunoSEQ multiplex PCR; TCRdb's copy has only in-frame clones and lacks some. This sample has 130,000 or so clones; around 8.5% occur once, and the top ten carry 4.5% to 5.5%. The sequence came from a man aged 40-49 years in good health and CMV-seronegative. The sequenced sample consisted of PBMCs. The rearrangement joins TRBV9 to TRBJ2-3, with D unclear. The CDR3 sequence: CASSVESQDTQYF. The CDR3 DNA reads as TGTGCCAGCAGCGTAGAATCCCAGGATACGCAGTATTTT. Full variable domain (missing parts from reference TRBV9 and TRBJ2-3): DSGVTQTPKHLITATGQRVTLRCSPRSGDLSVYWYQQSLDQGLQFLIQYYNGEERAKGNILERFSAQQFPDLHSELNLSSLELGDSALYFCASSVESQDTQYFGPGTRLTVL.